This TCR beta chain was identified during a study of radiation and T cells in renal cell carcinoma. Study-level findings and limits: In blood, top tumor clones expanded by 2 weeks, shrinking by 4.

Time point denoted: blood 4 weeks post-SBRT, at nephrectomy. Specified treatment: 15 Gy SBRT to primary tumor, nephrectomy 4 weeks later. Blood was sampled at baseline, 2 weeks and 4 weeks after SBRT. This renal cell carcinoma was of the clear cell type. The CDR3 loop spans 15 amino acids. Per the germline V gene, CDR1 is SGHVS and CDR2 is FNYEAQ. V lost 1 base and J 6 bases, leaving 15 bases between the germline ends. TCRdb's copy holds only in-frame clones and misses some; the assay was immunoSEQ multiplex PCR. The table lists tens of thousands of clones, around four fifths of them singletons. The table lists this clone with many counts. As yet, its antigen is unknown.

The sample in question was blood, obtained from a patient whose treatment included radiotherapy and nephrectomy. V and J are TRBV7-6 and TRBJ1-2; possible D gene TRBD1, 6 bases. This receptor was taken from a man aged 45-65 years with renal cell carcinoma. The CDR3 spells CASSLEPDSFNGYTF. The CDR3 region has the DNA TGTGCCAGCAGCTTAGAGCCGGACAGCTTCAATGGCTACACCTTC.